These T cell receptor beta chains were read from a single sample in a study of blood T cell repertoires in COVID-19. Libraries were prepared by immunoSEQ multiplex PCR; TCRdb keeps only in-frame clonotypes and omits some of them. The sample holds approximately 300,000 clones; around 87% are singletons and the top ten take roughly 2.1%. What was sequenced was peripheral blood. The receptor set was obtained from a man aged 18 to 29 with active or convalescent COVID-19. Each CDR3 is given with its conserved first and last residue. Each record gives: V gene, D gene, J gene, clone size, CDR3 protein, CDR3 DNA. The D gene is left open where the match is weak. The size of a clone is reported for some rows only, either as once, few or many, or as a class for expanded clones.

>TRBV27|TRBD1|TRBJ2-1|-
CASSLSRQGTEQFF
TGTGCCAGCAGTTTATCTAGACAGGGGACGGAGCAGTTCTTC
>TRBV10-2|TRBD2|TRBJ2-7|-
CASFSGRDYEQYF
TGCGCCAGTTTTAGCGGGAGGGACTACGAGCAGTACTTC
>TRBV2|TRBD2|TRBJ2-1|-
CASRTLTSGSYNEQFF
TGTGCCAGCAGGACTCTTACTAGCGGATCCTACAATGAGCAGTTCTTC
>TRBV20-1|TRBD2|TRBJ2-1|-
CSASRVSGSESYNEQFF
TGCAGTGCTAGTAGGGTTAGCGGGAGTGAGTCCTACAATGAGCAGTTCTTC
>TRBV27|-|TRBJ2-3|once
CASKLPSTDTQYF
TGTGCCAGCAAACTACCAAGCACAGATACGCAGTATTTT
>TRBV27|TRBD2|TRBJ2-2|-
CASSQGLARAGELFF
TGTGCCAGCAGCCAAGGACTAGCGAGGGCCGGGGAGCTGTTTTTT
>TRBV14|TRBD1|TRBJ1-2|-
CASSRRRDRADYGYTF
TGTGCCAGCAGCCGCCGTCGGGACAGGGCAGACTATGGCTACACCTTC
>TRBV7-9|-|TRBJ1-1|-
CASSLSQDTEAFF
TGTGCCAGCAGCCTTAGTCAGGACACTGAAGCTTTCTTT
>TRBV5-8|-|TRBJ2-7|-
CASTLGGDSSYEQYF
TGTGCCAGCACCCTCGGAGGCGATAGCTCCTACGAGCAGTACTTC
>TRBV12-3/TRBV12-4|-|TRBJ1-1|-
CASSLGPGGEAFF
TGTGCCAGCAGTTTAGGGCCCGGGGGGGAAGCTTTCTTT
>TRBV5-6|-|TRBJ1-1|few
CASSPDKNGLMNTEAFF
TGTGCCAGCAGCCCGGACAAAAACGGGCTCATGAACACTGAAGCTTTCTTT
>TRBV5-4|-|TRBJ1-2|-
CAFQSGVDYGYTF
TGTGCCTTCCAGTCGGGGGTTGACTATGGCTACACCTTC
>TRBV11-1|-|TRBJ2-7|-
CASSLDTWADEQYF
TGTGCCAGCAGCTTAGATACCTGGGCCGACGAGCAGTACTTC
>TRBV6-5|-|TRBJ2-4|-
CASRGGIVQNIQYF
TGTGCCAGCAGGGGGGGTATTGTCCAAAACATTCAGTACTTC
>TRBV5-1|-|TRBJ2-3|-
CASSSGTLSTDTQYF
TGCGCCAGCAGCTCCGGGACACTTAGCACAGATACGCAGTATTTT
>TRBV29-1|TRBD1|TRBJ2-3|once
CSVEMPTGKADTQYF
TGCAGCGTTGAAATGCCGACAGGGAAGGCAGATACGCAGTATTTT
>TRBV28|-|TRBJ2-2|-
CASSLFRGGTGELFF
TGTGCCAGCAGTTTATTTAGAGGGGGCACCGGGGAGCTGTTTTTT
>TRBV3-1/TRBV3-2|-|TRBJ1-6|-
CASSRDNSPLHF
TGTGCCAGCAGCCGAGATAATTCACCCCTCCACTTT
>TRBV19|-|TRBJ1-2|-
CASTPGGKHGYTF
TGTGCCAGTACCCCGGGAGGGAAGCATGGCTACACCTTC
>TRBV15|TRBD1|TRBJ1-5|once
CATSRDRGTGEQPQHF
TGTGCCACCAGCAGAGATCGTGGGACAGGGGAACAGCCCCAGCATTTT
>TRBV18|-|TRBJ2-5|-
CASSATDQETQYF
TGTGCCAGCTCAGCGACAGACCAAGAGACCCAGTACTTC
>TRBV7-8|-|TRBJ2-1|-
CASSLQIAGSEQFF
TGTGCCAGCAGCCTCCAGATCGCAGGTTCTGAGCAGTTCTTC
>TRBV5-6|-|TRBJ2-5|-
CASSLVQGFMSETQYF
TGTGCCAGCAGCTTGGTTCAGGGGTTCATGTCAGAGACCCAGTACTTC
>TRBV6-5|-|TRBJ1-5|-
CASRRTASNQPQHF
TGTGCCAGCAGGAGGACAGCCAGCAATCAGCCCCAGCATTTT
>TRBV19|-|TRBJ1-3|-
CASSGGVVGNTIYF
TGTGCCAGTAGTGGAGGGGTCGTTGGAAACACCATATATTTT
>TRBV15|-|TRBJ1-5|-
CATSLRGKPQHF
TGTGCCACCAGCCTCAGAGGGAAGCCCCAGCATTTT
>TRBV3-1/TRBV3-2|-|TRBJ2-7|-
CASSQAGTDYEQYF
TGTGCCAGCAGCCAAGCTGGGACTGACTACGAGCAGTACTTC
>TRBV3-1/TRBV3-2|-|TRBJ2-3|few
CASSQRAGTDTQYF
TGTGCCAGCAGCCAGAGGGCCGGCACAGATACGCAGTATTTT
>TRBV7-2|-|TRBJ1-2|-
CASSLAYSRNYGYTF
TGTGCCAGCAGCTTAGCCTATTCTCGAAACTATGGCTACACCTTC
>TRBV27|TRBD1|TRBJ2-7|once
CASRDRGLYEQYF
TGTGCCAGCAGGGACAGGGGGCTATACGAGCAGTACTTC
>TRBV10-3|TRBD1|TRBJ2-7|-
CAISESGTVKEQYF
TGTGCCATCAGTGAGTCAGGGACAGTCAAAGAGCAGTACTTC
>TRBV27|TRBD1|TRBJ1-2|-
CASSLSILTGDYGYTF
TGTGCCAGCAGTTTATCCATACTTACAGGGGACTATGGCTACACCTTC
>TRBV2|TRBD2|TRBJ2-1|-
CASSIRLAGGAYNEQFF
TGTGCCAGCAGCATCAGACTAGCGGGGGGGGCCTACAATGAGCAGTTCTTC
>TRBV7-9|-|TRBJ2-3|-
CASSSLTGFRPDTQYF
TGTGCCAGCAGCTCGCTAACAGGGTTTCGGCCAGATACGCAGTATTTT
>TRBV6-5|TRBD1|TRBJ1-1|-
CASSRRRQGNTEAFF
TGTGCCAGCAGCCGACGCCGACAGGGGAACACTGAAGCTTTCTTT
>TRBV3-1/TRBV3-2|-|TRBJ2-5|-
CASRRTGEKDCGGREVGRETQYF
TGTGCCAGCAGGAGGACAGGGGAAAAAGATTGTGGCGGGAGGGAAGTCGGGCGAGAGACCCAGTACTTC
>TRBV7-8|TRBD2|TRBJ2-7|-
CASNPRGVLYEQYF
TGTGCCAGCAACCCCCGGGGGGTCTTGTACGAGCAGTACTTC